Below, 2 T cell receptor beta chains from the same sample are listed, as sequenced in a study. TCRdb reprocessed the RT-PCR reads via MiXCR and lists one record per CDR3 protein. The sample contains about 680,000 distinct CDR3 sequences, 12% to 15% of which appear only once. Sequenced: memory CD4+ T cells from blood. These receptor sequences come from a female donor in good health, serving as a healthy control.

The J gene is TRBJ2-2, the V gene TRBV9; D gene ambiguous. V lost 3 bases, J lost 4 bases, and 16 bases lay in between. Per the germline V gene, CDR1 is SGDLS and CDR2 is YYNGEE. This CDR3 has 16 amino acids. The CDR3 is CASSAPSSRITGELFF. The CDR3 coding sequence is TGTGCCAGCAGCGCCCCCTCTTCTCGAATCACCGGGGAGCTGTTTTTT. The entire variable domain, with the rest obtained from reference TRBV9 and TRBJ2-2, is as follows: DSGVTQTPKHLITATGQRVTLRCSPRSGDLSVYWYQQSLDQGLQFLIQYYNGEERAKGNILERFSAQQFPDLHSELNLSSLELGDSALYFCASSAPSSRITGELFFGEGSRLTVL.

The chain employs TRBV4-1 and TRBJ2-1, with 8 bases that match TRBD2. CDR3 size: 16 residues. With V trimmed by 4 bases and J by 3 bases, 8 bases remained unmatched. The germline CDR1 and CDR2 sequences are MGHRA and YSYEKL. CDR3: CASSLTGTRVYNEQFF. DNA of the CDR3: TGCGCCAGCAGCCTCACTGGGACTAGAGTCTACAATGAGCAGTTCTTC.